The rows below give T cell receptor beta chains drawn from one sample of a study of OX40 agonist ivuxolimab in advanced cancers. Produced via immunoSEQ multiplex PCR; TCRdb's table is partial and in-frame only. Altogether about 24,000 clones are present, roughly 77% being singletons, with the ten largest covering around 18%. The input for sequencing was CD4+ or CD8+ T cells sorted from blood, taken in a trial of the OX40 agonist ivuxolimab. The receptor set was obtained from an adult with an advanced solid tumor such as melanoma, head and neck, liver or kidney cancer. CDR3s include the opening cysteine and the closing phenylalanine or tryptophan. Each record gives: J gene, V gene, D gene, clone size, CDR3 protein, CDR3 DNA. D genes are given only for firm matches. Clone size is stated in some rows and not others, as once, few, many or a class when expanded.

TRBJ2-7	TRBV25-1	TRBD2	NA	CASSEYTAGGTYEQYF	TGTGCCAGCAGTGAATATACAGCGGGAGGGACCTACGAGCAGTACTTC
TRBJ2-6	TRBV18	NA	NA	CASSLEGLDGANVLTF	TGTGCCAGCTCCCTGGAAGGCTTGGATGGGGCCAACGTCCTGACTTTC
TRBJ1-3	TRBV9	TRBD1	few	CASSVAGRGAGNTIYF	TGTGCCAGCAGCGTAGCCGGCAGGGGGGCTGGAAACACCATATATTTT
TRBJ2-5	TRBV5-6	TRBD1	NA	CASSFYRDRGETQYF	TGTGCCAGCAGCTTCTACCGGGACAGAGGCGAGACCCAGTACTTC
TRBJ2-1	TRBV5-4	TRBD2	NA	CASRSGTLNEQFF	TGTGCCAGCAGGAGCGGGACTCTCAATGAGCAGTTCTTC
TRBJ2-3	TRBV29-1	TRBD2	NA	CSVEGRLAGVYTDTQYF	TGCAGCGTTGAAGGTCGACTAGCGGGGGTGTACACAGATACGCAGTATTTT
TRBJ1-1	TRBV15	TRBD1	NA	CATSKPGQRITEAFF	TGTGCCACCAGCAAACCGGGACAGAGGATCACTGAAGCTTTCTTT
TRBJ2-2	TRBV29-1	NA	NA	CSVDLVTGELFF	TGCAGCGTTGATCTTGTAACCGGGGAGCTGTTTTTT
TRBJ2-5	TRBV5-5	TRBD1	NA	CASSFTTGGAETQYF	TGTGCCAGCAGCTTTACGACAGGGGGCGCGGAGACCCAGTACTTC
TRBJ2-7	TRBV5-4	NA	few	CASSQQEGGYEQYF	TGTGCCAGCAGCCAGCAAGAGGGAGGCTACGAGCAGTACTTC
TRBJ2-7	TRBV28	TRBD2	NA	CASSTGLAYYEQYF	TGTGCCAGCAGTACGGGACTAGCGTACTACGAGCAGTACTTC
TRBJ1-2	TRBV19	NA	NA	CASSIPNRVPRGYTF	TGTGCCAGTAGTATACCCAACAGGGTCCCGCGAGGCTACACCTTC
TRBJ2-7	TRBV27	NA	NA	CASSIYTGNYEQYF	TGTGCCAGCAGTATATACACAGGGAACTACGAGCAGTACTTC
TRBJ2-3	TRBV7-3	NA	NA	CASSPSPPGGPRTDTQYF	TGTGCCAGCAGCCCATCCCCCCCCGGGGGGCCCCGCACAGATACGCAGTATTTT
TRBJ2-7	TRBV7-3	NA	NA	CASSPGGAGGYEQYF	TGTGCCAGCAGCCCCGGGGGGGCAGGGGGCTACGAGCAGTACTTC
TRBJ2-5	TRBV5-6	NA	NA	CASSATRHFQETQYF	TGTGCCAGCAGCGCTACCCGACATTTTCAAGAGACCCAGTACTTC
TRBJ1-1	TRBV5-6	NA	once	CASSLAGRHTEAFF	TGTGCCAGCAGCTTGGCTGGCCGACACACTGAAGCTTTCTTT
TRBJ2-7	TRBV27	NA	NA	CASSPGGTGTYEQYF	TGTGCCAGCAGTCCGGGAGGGACAGGGACCTACGAGCAGTACTTC
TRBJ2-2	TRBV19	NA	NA	CASSITGTNTGELFF	TGTGCCAGTAGTATCACCGGGACAAACACCGGGGAGCTGTTTTTT
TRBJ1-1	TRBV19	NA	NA	CASSEAGGTEAFF	TGTGCCAGTAGCGAGGCGGGGGGCACTGAAGCTTTCTTT
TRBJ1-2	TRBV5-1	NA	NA	CASSLVTNAAYGYTF	TGCGCCAGCAGCTTGGTGACTAACGCGGCCTATGGCTACACCTTC
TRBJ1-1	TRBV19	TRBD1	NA	CASSMGRGRGGTEAFF	TGTGCCAGTAGTATGGGAAGGGGGCGTGGGGGCACTGAAGCTTTCTTT
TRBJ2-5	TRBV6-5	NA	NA	CASSTPTWGETQYF	TGTGCCAGCAGCACCCCTACCTGGGGTGAGACCCAGTACTTC
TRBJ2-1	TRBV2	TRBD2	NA	CASSQREWQFF	TGTGCCAGTTCTCAGCGGGAATGGCAGTTCTTC
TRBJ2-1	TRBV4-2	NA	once	CASSQGYTYNEQFF	TGTGCCAGCAGCCAAGGATACACCTACAATGAGCAGTTCTTC
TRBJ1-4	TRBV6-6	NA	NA	CASRPKNHEKLFF	TGTGCCAGCAGACCAAAGAACCATGAAAAACTGTTTTTT
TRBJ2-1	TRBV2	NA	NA	CASSEASTSYSYNEQFF	TGTGCCAGCAGTGAAGCTTCTACTAGCTACTCCTACAATGAGCAGTTCTTC
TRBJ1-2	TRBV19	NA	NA	CASSIAARRRGYTF	TGTGCCAGTAGTATAGCAGCCCGCCGCCGGGGCTACACCTTC
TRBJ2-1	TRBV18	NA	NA	CASSLRDGDNEQFF	TGTGCCAGCTCACTCAGGGACGGAGACAATGAGCAGTTCTTC
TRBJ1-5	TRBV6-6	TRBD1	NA	CASSRTGQSQPQHF	TGTGCCAGCAGCCGGACAGGGCAAAGTCAGCCCCAGCATTTT
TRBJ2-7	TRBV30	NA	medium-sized	CAWIPPGQIYEQYF	TGTGCCTGGATCCCACCCGGGCAGATCTACGAGCAGTACTTC
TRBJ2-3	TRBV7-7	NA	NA	CASSLARGDTQYF	TGTGCTAGCAGCTTGGCCCGGGGGGATACGCAGTATTTT
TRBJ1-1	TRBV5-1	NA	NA	CASRWRTENTEAFF	TGCGCCAGCAGGTGGAGGACGGAGAACACTGAAGCTTTCTTT
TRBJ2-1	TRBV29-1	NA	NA	CSVGFWGYEQFF	TGCAGCGTTGGGTTTTGGGGTTATGAGCAGTTCTTC
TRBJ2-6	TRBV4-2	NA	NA	CASSPLGSGANVLTF	TGTGCCAGCAGCCCACTGGGCTCTGGGGCCAACGTCCTGACTTTC
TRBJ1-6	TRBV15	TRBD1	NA	CATSAMDRVGSPLHF	TGTGCCACCAGCGCAATGGACAGGGTTGGTTCACCCCTCCACTTT
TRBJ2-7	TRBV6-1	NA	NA	CASSHRTETYEQYF	TGTGCCAGCAGTCACCGGACAGAAACCTACGAGCAGTACTTC
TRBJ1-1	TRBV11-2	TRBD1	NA	CASSLAWDSSTEAFF	TGTGCCAGCAGCTTAGCGTGGGACAGCAGCACTGAAGCTTTCTTT
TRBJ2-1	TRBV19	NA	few	CASTEGGDYNEQFF	TGTGCCAGTACCGAGGGGGGGGACTACAATGAGCAGTTCTTC
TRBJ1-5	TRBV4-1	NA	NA	CASSRTDSNQPQHF	TGCGCCAGCAGCCGGACGGATAGCAATCAGCCCCAGCATTTT
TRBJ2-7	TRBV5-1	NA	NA	CASRKAGEQYF	TGCGCCAGCAGGAAGGCGGGCGAGCAGTACTTC
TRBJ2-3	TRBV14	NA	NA	CASSQGVGGGYSTDTQYF	TGTGCCAGCAGCCAAGGAGTGGGGGGCGGCTACAGCACAGATACGCAGTATTTT
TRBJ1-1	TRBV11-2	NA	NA	CASSFRAEAFF	TGTGCCAGCAGCTTTAGGGCTGAAGCTTTCTTT
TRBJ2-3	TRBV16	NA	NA	CASSQLKTRHRTPVVAQVADTQYF	TGTGCCAGCAGCCAGCTGAAGACTCGGCACAGAACTCCCGTAGTCGCACAGGTAGCAGATACGCAGTATTTT
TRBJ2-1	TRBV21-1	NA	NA	CASSSSHRKKGNEQFF	TGTGCCAGCAGCTCTTCACACAGGAAAAAGGGGAATGAGCAGTTCTTC
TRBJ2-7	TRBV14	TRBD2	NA	CASSQWGLAVYEQYF	TGTGCCAGCAGCCAATGGGGACTAGCGGTCTACGAGCAGTACTTC
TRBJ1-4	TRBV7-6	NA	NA	CASSLHGLKEKLFF	TGTGCCAGCAGCTTACACGGGCTAAAGGAAAAACTGTTTTTT
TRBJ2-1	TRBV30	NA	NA	CACRGGNNEQFF	TGTGCCTGTAGAGGGGGAAACAATGAGCAGTTCTTC
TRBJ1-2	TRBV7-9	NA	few	CASSLALQEENYGYTF	TGTGCCAGCAGCTTAGCCCTTCAGGAAGAAAACTATGGCTACACCTTC
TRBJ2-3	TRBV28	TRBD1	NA	CASSLDRGTDTQYF	TGTGCCAGCAGTTTAGACAGGGGGACAGATACGCAGTATTTT
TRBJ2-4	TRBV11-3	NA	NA	CASSPDLEYIQYF	TGTGCCAGCAGCCCCGACCTGGAGTACATTCAGTACTTC
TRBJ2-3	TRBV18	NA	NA	CASSSRRNRDTQYF	TGTGCCAGCTCATCACGACGTAATCGGGATACGCAGTATTTT
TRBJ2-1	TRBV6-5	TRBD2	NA	CASRAGTTINEQFF	TGTGCCAGCAGGGCCGGGACTACCATCAATGAGCAGTTCTTC
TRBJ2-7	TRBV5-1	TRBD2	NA	CASSSGLAGGPREQYF	TGCGCCAGCAGCTCCGGACTAGCGGGGGGCCCACGAGAGCAGTACTTC
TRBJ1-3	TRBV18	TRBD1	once	CASSTDRGSGNTIYF	TGTGCCAGCTCAACTGACAGGGGCTCTGGAAACACCATATATTTT
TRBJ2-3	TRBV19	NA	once	CASSIAHVWASTDTQYF	TGTGCCAGTAGTATAGCCCACGTATGGGCTAGCACAGATACGCAGTATTTT
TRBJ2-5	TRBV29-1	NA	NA	CSVDGPRETQYF	TGCAGCGTTGACGGGCCACGAGAGACCCAGTACTTC
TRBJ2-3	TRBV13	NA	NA	CASSEALLASDTQYF	TGTGCCAGCAGTGAAGCGCTCTTAGCATCAGATACGCAGTATTTT
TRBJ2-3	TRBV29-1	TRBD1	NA	CSVGQGVSTDTQYF	TGCAGCGTGGGACAGGGGGTAAGCACAGATACGCAGTATTTT